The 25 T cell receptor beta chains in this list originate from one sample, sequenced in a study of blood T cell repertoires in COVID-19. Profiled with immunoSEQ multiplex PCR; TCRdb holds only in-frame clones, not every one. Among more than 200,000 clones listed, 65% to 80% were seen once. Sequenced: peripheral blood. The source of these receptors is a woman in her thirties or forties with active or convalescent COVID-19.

DNA for the CDR3: TGCGCCAGCAGCTTGGGCAGGGTAACAGATACGCAGTATTTT. Its protein is CASSLGRVTDTQYF. This chain connects TRBV5-1 to TRBJ2-3; D perhaps matches TRBD1 (5 bases). Germline V gives CDR1 SGHRS, CDR2 YFSETQ. The CDR3 totals 14 residues. V was shortened by 0 bases and J by 3 bases, with 8 bases between the two germline ends.

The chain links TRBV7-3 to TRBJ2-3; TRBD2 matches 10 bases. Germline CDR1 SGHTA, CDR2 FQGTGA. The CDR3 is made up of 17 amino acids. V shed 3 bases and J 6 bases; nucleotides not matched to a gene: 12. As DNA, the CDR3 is TGTGCCAGCAGCTTTCCGGGACTAGCGCCTCTCGGGGATACGCAGTATTTT. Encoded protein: CASSFPGLAPLGDTQYF.

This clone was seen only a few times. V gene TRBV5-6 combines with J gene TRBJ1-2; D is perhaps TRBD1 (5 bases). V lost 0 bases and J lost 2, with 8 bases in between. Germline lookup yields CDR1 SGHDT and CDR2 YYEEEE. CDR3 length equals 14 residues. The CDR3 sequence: CASSLGSGNYGYTF. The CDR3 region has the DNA TGTGCCAGCAGCTTGGGTTCAGGGAACTATGGCTACACCTTC.

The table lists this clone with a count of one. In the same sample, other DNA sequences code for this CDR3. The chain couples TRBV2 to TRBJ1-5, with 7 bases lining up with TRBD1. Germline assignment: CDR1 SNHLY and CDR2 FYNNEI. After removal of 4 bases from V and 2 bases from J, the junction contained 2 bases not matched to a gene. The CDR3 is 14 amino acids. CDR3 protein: CASSGTGGNQPQHF. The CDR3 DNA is TGTGCCAGCAGTGGGACAGGTGGCAATCAGCCCCAGCATTTT.

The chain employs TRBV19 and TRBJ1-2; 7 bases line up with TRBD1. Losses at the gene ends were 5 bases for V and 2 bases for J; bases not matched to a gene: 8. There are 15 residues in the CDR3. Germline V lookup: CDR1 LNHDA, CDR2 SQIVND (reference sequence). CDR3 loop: CASSHGQGGNYGYTF. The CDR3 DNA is TGTGCCAGTAGTCATGGGCAGGGGGGAAACTATGGCTACACCTTC.

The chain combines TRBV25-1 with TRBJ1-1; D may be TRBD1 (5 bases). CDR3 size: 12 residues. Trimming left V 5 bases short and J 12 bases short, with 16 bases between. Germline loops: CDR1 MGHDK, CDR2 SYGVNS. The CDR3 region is CASSPKAGLSFF. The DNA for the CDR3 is TGTGCCAGCAGTCCCAAGGCAGGGTTGTCTTTCTTT.

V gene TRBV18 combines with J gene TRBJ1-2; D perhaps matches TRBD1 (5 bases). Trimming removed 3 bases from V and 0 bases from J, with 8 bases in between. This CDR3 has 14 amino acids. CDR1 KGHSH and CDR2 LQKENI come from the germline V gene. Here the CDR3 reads CASSPEGTNYGYTF. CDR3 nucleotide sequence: TGTGCCAGCTCACCGGAGGGGACTAACTATGGCTACACCTTC.

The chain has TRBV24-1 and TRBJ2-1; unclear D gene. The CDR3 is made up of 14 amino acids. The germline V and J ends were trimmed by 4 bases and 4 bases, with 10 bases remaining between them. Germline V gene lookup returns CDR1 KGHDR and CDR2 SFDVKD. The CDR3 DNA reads TGTGCCACCAGTGAACCCCTCGCGTACAATGAGCAGTTCTTC. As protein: CATSEPLAYNEQFF.

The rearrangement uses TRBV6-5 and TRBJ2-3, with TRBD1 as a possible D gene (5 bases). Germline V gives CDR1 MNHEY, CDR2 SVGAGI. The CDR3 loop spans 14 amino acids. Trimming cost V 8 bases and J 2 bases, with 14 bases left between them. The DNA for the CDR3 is TGTGCCAGCGACAGACAGAGACTCACAGATACGCAGTATTTT. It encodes CASDRQRLTDTQYF.

The CDR3 is CASSPRGYTDTQYF. The DNA for the CDR3 is TGTGCCAGCTCACCACGCGGTTACACAGATACGCAGTATTTT. The chain links TRBV18 to TRBJ2-3; D not resolved. With 1 base removed from V and 2 bases from J, the gap between germline ends came to 7 bases. The CDR3 covers 14 residues. Germline V gene lookup returns CDR1 KGHSH and CDR2 LQKENI.

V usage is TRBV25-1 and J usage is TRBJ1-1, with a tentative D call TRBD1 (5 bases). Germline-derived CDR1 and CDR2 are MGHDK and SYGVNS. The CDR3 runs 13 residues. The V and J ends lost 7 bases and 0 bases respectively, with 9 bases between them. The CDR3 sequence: CASTGQMNTEAFF. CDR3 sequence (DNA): TGTGCCAGCACAGGGCAGATGAACACTGAAGCTTTCTTT.

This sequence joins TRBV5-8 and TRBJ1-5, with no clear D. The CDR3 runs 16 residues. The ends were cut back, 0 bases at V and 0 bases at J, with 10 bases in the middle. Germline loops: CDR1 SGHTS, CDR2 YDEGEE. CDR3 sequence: CASSLGRFDSNQPQHF. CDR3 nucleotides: TGTGCCAGCAGCTTGGGGAGGTTTGATAGCAATCAGCCCCAGCATTTT.

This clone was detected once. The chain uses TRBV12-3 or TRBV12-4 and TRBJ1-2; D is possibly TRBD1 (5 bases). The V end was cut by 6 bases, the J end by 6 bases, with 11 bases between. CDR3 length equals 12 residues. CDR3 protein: CASSRGRDGYTF. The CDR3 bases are TGTGCCAGCAGCCGGGGGAGAGATGGCTACACCTTC.

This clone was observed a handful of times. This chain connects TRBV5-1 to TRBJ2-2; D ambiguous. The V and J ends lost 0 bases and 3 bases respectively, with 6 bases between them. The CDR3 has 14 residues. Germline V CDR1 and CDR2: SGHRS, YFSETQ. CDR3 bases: TGCGCCAGCAGCTTGGACACATACACCGGGGAGCTGTTTTTT. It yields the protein CASSLDTYTGELFF.

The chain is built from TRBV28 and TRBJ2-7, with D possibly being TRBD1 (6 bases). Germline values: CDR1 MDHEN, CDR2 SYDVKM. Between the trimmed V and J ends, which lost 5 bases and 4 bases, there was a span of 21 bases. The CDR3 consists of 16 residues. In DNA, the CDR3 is TGTGCCAGCAGTCGAGGAGGACAGCCTTCTTGGTACGAGCAGTACTTC. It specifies CASSRGGQPSWYEQYF. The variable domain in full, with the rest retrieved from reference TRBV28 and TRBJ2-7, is DVKVTQSSRYLVKRTGEKVFLECVQDMDHENMFWYRQDPGLGLRLIYFSYDVKMKEKGDIPEGYSVSREKKERFSLILESASTNQTSMYLCASSRGGQPSWYEQYFGPGTRLTVT.

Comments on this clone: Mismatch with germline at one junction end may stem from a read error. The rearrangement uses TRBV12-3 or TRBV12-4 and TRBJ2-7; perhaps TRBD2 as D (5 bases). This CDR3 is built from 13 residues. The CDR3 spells CASSLGLLYEQYF. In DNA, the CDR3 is TGTGCCAGCAGCTTAGGACTGCTCTACGAGCAGTACTTC.

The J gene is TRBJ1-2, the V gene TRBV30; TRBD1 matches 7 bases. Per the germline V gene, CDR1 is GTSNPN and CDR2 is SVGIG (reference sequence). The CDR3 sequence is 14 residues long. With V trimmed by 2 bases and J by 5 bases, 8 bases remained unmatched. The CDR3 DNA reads TGTGCCTGGAGTTTACAGGGGCTATGGTATGGCTACACCTTC. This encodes CAWSLQGLWYGYTF.

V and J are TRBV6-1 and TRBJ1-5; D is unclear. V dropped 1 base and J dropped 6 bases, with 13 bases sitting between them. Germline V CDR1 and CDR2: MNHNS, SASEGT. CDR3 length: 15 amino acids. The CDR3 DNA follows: TGTGCCAGCAGTGAAGACCTACAGATCGGTCAGCCCCAGCATTTT. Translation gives CASSEDLQIGQPQHF.

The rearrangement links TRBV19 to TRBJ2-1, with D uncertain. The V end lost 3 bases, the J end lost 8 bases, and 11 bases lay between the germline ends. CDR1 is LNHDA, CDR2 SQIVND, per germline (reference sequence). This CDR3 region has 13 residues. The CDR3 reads CASSMFSVDEQFF. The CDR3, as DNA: TGTGCCAGTAGTATGTTTAGTGTCGATGAGCAGTTCTTC.

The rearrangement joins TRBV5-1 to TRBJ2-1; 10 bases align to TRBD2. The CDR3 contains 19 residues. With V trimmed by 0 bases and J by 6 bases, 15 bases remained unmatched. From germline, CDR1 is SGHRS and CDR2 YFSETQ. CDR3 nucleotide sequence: TGCGCCAGCAGCTTGGCAGCGGGGGGGCCAAGTAGTAATCGCAATGAGCAGTTCTTC. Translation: CASSLAAGGPSSNRNEQFF.

The CDR3 DNA reads TGTGCCAGTAGCCCGGACAGGCTCTATGGCTACACCTTC. Translating it yields CASSPDRLYGYTF. The chain recombines TRBV19 with TRBJ1-2; 7 positions match TRBD1. The CDR3 runs 13 residues. V trimming: 6 bases; J trimming: 4 bases; junction bases outside the gene matches: 5. Per germline, CDR1 LNHDA and CDR2 SQIVND (reference sequence).

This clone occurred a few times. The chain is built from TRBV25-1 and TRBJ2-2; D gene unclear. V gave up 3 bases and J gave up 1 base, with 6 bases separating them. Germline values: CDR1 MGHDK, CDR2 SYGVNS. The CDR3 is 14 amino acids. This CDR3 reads CASSDRKNTGELFF. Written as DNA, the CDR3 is TGTGCCAGCAGTGACAGGAAGAACACCGGGGAGCTGTTTTTT. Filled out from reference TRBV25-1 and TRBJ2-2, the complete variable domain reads EADIYQTPRYLVIGTGKKITLECSQTMGHDKMYWYQQDPGMELHLIHYSYGVNSTEKGDLSSESTVSRIRTEHFPLTLESARPSHTSQYLCASSDRKNTGELFFGEGSRLTVL.

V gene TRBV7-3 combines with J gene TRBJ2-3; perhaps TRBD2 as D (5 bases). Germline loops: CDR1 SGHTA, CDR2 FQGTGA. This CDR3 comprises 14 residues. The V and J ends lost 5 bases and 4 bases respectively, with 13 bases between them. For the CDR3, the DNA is TGTGCCAGCAGCGGAGGCCTCGGGGCAGATACGCAGTATTTT. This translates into CASSGGLGADTQYF.

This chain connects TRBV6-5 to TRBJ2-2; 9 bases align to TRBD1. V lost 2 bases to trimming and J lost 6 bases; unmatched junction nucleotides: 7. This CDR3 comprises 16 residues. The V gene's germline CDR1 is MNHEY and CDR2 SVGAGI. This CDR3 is CASSYKRDRVSGELFF. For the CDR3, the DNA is TGTGCCAGCAGTTACAAGCGGGACAGGGTCTCCGGGGAGCTGTTTTTT.

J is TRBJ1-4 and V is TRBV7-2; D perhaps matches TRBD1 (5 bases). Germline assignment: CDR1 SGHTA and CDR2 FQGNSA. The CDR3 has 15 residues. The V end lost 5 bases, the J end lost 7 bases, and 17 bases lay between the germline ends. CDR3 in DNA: TGTGCCAGCAGCCCGATGCAGGGCTGGGGTGAAAAACTGTTTTTT. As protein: CASSPMQGWGEKLFF.